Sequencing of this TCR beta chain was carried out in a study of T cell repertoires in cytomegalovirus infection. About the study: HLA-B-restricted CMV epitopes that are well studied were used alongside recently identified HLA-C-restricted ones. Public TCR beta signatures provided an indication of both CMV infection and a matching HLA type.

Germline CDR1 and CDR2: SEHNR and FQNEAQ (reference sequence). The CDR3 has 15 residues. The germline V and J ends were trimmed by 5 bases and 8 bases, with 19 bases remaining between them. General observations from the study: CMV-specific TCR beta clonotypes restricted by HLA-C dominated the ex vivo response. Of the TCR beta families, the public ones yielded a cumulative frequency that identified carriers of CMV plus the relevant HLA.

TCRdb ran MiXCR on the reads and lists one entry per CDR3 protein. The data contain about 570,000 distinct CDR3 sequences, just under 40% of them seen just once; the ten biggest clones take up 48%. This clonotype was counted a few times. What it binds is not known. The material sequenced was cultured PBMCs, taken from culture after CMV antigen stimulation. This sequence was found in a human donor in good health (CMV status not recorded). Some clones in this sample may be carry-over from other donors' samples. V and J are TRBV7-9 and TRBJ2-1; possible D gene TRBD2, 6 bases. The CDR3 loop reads CASSPSTAWGDEQFF. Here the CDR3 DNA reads TGTGCCAGCAGCCCGTCGACGGCCTGGGGGGATGAGCAGTTCTTC. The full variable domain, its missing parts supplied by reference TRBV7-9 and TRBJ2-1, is DTGVSQNPRHKITKRGQNVTFRCDPISEHNRLYWYRQTLGQGPEFLTYFQNEAQLEKSRLLSDRFSAERPKGSFSTLEIQRTEQGDSAMYLCASSPSTAWGDEQFFGPGTRLTVL.